This T cell receptor beta chain was sequenced in a study of blood T cells in healthy people across ages. Study-wide findings and caveats: Observed TCR beta diversity per million T cells went down as age went up. This fall followed a roughly linear course with age. Both higher diversity and more naive CD4+ cells marked long-lived donors when set against aged donors.

Next came a second PCR, run for about 7 to 12 cycles, which used a sample-barcoded 5' primer along with a J-beta primer mix. TCRdb reprocessed the 5' RACE reads with MiXCR, giving one entry per CDR3 protein. The sample includes about 1.7 million distinct CDR3 sequences, about 30% seen only once; the top ten take over 7%. The CDR3 is 13 residues long. The V end lost 6 bases, the J end lost 8 bases, and 14 bases lay between the germline ends. Per germline, CDR1 MNHEY and CDR2 SVGAGI. Extraction yielded at least 5 micrograms of total RNA per sample. This clonotype was counted at least ten times. As yet, its antigen is unknown.

V usage is TRBV6-5 and J usage is TRBJ2-1; tentatively, D is TRBD2 (7 bases). The TCR originated in a woman under 40 in good health. Sequencing used blood. The CDR3 sequence is CASRVQGRDEQFF. The CDR3 DNA follows: TGTGCCAGCAGGGTCCAGGGGAGGGATGAGCAGTTCTTC.